This TCR beta chain came from a study of blood T cell repertoires in COVID-19. Study context: Donors in the United States, Italy and Spain gave samples during acute or convalescent COVID-19. Nucleic acid was either cDNA or gDNA, and it came from T cells, B-cell-depleted T cells, or PBMCs.

The germline V and J ends were trimmed by 6 bases and 5 bases, with 12 bases remaining between them. This CDR3 is 13 amino acids long. Per germline, CDR1 KGHSH and CDR2 LQKENI. Source study methods: Amplification with reference gene primers provided the estimates of nucleated cell counts. Here immunoSEQ multiplex PCR was the method, and the copy in TCRdb shows in-frame clones only, minus some. V and J calls and clone size are copied from that table; D and trimming were computed from the DNA. The table records under 30,000 clones, about 89% of them present only once. This sequence was found in a human donor with active COVID-19. The donor label of this sample is uncertain. The rearrangement uses TRBV18 and TRBJ2-3; no reliable D call. The source material was peripheral blood. The CDR3 nucleotides read TGTGCCAGCTCCCCCGAATACAGAGATACGCAGTATTTT. Translating it yields CASSPEYRDTQYF.